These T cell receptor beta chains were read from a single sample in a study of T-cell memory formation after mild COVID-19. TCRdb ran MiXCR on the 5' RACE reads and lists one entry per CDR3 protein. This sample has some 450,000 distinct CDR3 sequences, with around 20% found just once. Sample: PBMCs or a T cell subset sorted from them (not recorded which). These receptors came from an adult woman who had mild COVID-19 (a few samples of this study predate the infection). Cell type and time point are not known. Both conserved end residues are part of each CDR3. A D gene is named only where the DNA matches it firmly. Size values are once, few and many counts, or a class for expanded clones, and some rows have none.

CATGSYNSPLHF	TGTGCGACCGGCTCCTATAATTCACCCCTCCACTTT	NA	12	few	TRBV7-9	TRBJ1-6
CSVPGQINEQFF	TGCAGCGTTCCGGGACAGATAAATGAGCAGTTCTTC	TRBD1	12	NA	TRBV29-1	TRBJ2-1
CSAGSGGAPYNEQFF	TGCAGTGCTGGCAGCGGGGGGGCCCCCTACAATGAGCAGTTCTTC	TRBD2	15	NA	TRBV20-1	TRBJ2-1
CSVEGADYGYTF	TGCAGCGTAGAGGGGGCGGACTATGGCTACACCTTC	TRBD1	12	NA	TRBV29-1	TRBJ1-2
CASSLANVGMAFF	TGTGCCAGCAGCTTAGCGAATGTAGGAATGGCTTTCTTT	NA	13	few	TRBV7-8	TRBJ1-1
CASSPGDRGLSGNTIYF	TGCGCCAGCAGCCCAGGGGACAGGGGGCTCTCTGGAAACACCATATATTTT	TRBD1	17	few	TRBV5-1	TRBJ1-3
CASSLPPNYRGAREKLFF	TGTGCCAGCAGCTTACCTCCGAACTACAGGGGAGCGAGGGAAAAACTGTTTTTT	TRBD1	18	NA	TRBV7-6	TRBJ1-4
CSASFQVRGARAFF	TGCAGTGCTAGCTTCCAAGTTCGAGGGGCGAGGGCTTTCTTT	NA	14	NA	TRBV20-1	TRBJ1-1
CASSSKSGRSYNEQFF	TGTGCCAGCAGCTCTAAAAGCGGGAGAAGCTACAATGAGCAGTTCTTC	TRBD2	16	NA	TRBV7-9	TRBJ2-1
CSARAPGRRTFYEQYF	TGCAGTGCTAGAGCCCCGGGACGTCGGACTTTCTACGAGCAGTACTTC	NA	16	once	TRBV20-1	TRBJ2-7
CASSYGWDVEKLFF	TGTGCCAGCAGTTACGGCTGGGACGTCGAAAAACTGTTTTTT	NA	14	NA	TRBV6-5	TRBJ1-4
CASSLIAPSGFNYGYTF	TGCGCCAGCAGCTTGATCGCCCCTAGTGGATTCAACTATGGCTACACCTTC	NA	17	few	TRBV5-1	TRBJ1-2
CASSYSLGEPKNTGELFF	TGTGCCAGCAGTTACTCGCTCGGTGAGCCAAAGAACACCGGGGAGCTGTTTTTT	NA	18	once	TRBV6-5	TRBJ2-2
CASSVTGQITDTQYF	TGTGCCAGTAGCGTAACGGGACAGATCACAGATACGCAGTATTTT	TRBD1	15	NA	TRBV19	TRBJ2-3
CASSKRASGTAINQPQHF	TGTGCCAGCAGCAAAAGAGCGTCTGGGACAGCGATCAATCAGCCCCAGCATTTT	NA	18	few	TRBV21-1	TRBJ1-5
CASRGQGGGSGYTF	TGTGCCAGCAGAGGACAGGGGGGTGGCTCTGGCTACACCTTC	TRBD1	14	NA	TRBV27	TRBJ1-2
CSAKRTGGETDTQYF	TGCAGTGCTAAGCGGACAGGGGGCGAAACAGATACGCAGTATTTT	TRBD1	15	few	TRBV20-1	TRBJ2-3
CASSSTQAQYF	TGTGCCAGCAGCTCTACCCAGGCCCAGTACTTC	NA	11	NA	TRBV5-4	TRBJ2-5
CASSFNGQGGVNEKLFF	TGCGCCAGCAGCTTTAACGGACAGGGAGGGGTAAACGAAAAACTGTTTTTT	TRBD1	17	NA	TRBV5-1	TRBJ1-4
CASSLAVVDKEGEQFF	TGTGCCAGCAGTTTAGCGGTGGTAGACAAGGAGGGTGAGCAGTTCTTC	NA	16	NA	TRBV12-3/TRBV12-4	TRBJ2-1
CASSLVLEGTEAFF	TGCGCCAGCAGCTTGGTTCTTGAGGGGACTGAAGCTTTCTTT	NA	14	NA	TRBV5-1	TRBJ1-1
CASSLTAGFGETQYF	TGTGCCAGCAGCTTGACCGCGGGGTTCGGAGAGACCCAGTACTTC	NA	15	NA	TRBV7-8	TRBJ2-5
CAIRGWGFTDTQYF	TGTGCCATCCGAGGGTGGGGTTTCACAGATACGCAGTATTTT	NA	14	NA	TRBV10-3	TRBJ2-3
CASSATSELIRDRYEQYF	TGTGCCAGCAGCGCAACCTCCGAGCTCATTCGGGACCGCTACGAGCAGTACTTC	NA	18	once	TRBV9	TRBJ2-7
CASSYRTGSHGYTF	TGTGCCAGCAGTTATCGGACAGGATCTCATGGCTACACCTTC	TRBD1	14	NA	TRBV12-3/TRBV12-4	TRBJ1-2
CASSTSTSGNTIYF	TGTGCCAGTAGTACGTCAACTTCTGGAAACACCATATATTTT	NA	14	NA	TRBV19	TRBJ1-3
CASSLDTGSINQPQHF	TGTGCCAGCAGTCTGGACACCGGTTCGATCAATCAGCCCCAGCATTTT	NA	16	few	TRBV12-3/TRBV12-4	TRBJ1-5
CASSPGYRGYNEQFF	TGTGCCAGCAGCCCCGGGTACCGGGGGTACAATGAGCAGTTCTTC	NA	15	NA	TRBV6-2/TRBV6-3	TRBJ2-1